This TCR beta chain was retrieved from a study of CD8 T cells in ankylosing spondylitis. CDR3 size: 22 residues. V dropped 0 bases and J dropped 3 bases, with 33 bases sitting between them. Germline V gives CDR1 SGHAT, CDR2 FQDESV (reference sequence). TCRdb processed the 5' RACE reads anew with MiXCR; each CDR3 protein has one entry. The sample comprises 300,000 to 400,000 distinct CDR3 sequences, roughly 20% of which are singletons, and 13% rests with the top ten. Study-wide findings and caveats: The study identified a TCR beta motif of under ten highly homologous variants that appeared characteristic of ankylosing spondylitis blood. Disease-linked clones reportedly showed significant enrichment in matched ankylosing spondylitis synovial fluid.

A remark on this clonotype: Antigen: not known.

Sequencing was carried out using blood, either unsorted or a sorted T cell fraction (not recorded which). This chain links TRBV11-1 with TRBJ2-7; D is perhaps TRBD2 (7 bases). The receptor comes from a male donor with ankylosing spondylitis or in good health (not recorded which). The CDR3 is CASSLAPNSGGRHTTFGYEQYF. CDR3 DNA: TGTGCCAGCAGCTTAGCGCCGAATTCGGGGGGCCGTCATACTACTTTTGGCTACGAGCAGTACTTC. Filled out from reference TRBV11-1 and TRBJ2-7, the complete variable domain reads EAEVAQSPRYKITEKSQAVAFWCDPISGHATLYWYRQILGQGPELLVQFQDESVVDDSQLPKDRFSAERLKGVDSTLKIQPAELGDSAMYLCASSLAPNSGGRHTTFGYEQYFGPGTRLTVT.